Included here is one T cell receptor (beta chain) sequence, with context. Primed by a sample-barcoded 5' primer and a J-beta primer mix, a second PCR proceeded for about 6 to 12 cycles. TCRdb re-called the 5' RACE reads with MiXCR, one entry per CDR3 protein. This table holds 1 million or so distinct CDR3 sequences, 40% to 55% found once. The data were obtained in a study of blood T cells in healthy people across ages. The V gene end was trimmed by 1 base and the J gene end by 2 bases; junction bases not matched to a gene: 3. Germline V gene sequence: CDR1 DFQATT, CDR2 SNEGSKA (reference sequence). The CDR3 totals 15 residues.

Sequencing input: blood. The chain combines TRBV20-1 with TRBJ2-3, with TRBD1 matching over 10 bases. This TCR was recovered from a woman aged 55-75 years in good health. CDR3 residues: CSARAGTGVTDTQYF. The CDR3 DNA reads TGCAGTGCTAGAGCCGGGACAGGGGTCACAGATACGCAGTATTTT.